This T cell receptor (beta chain) originates from a study of T cells in Graves' hyperthyroidism and ophthalmopathy. Whole-study context: Pretreatment peripheral blood was obtained at initial diagnosis.

General study findings and limits: Onset of ophthalmopathy came a median roughly 6 months after the model predicted it.

What was amplified from RNA transcripts were TCR beta CDR3 regions. HTBI primers drove first-round RT-PCR of the TCR CDR3. MiXCR, run by TCRdb on the multiplex PCR reads, gives a single entry per CDR3 protein. The data contain 500,000 or so distinct CDR3 sequences, 15% to 20% of them seen just once; the ten biggest clones take up 25% to 30%. The germline V gene encodes CDR1 MNHNS and CDR2 SASEGT. This CDR3 spans 18 amino acids. V shed 6 bases and J shed 7 bases, with 27 bases lying between them. As regards this clonotype: No antigen is known for it.

Sequences were obtained from blood. The source of this sequence is a woman in her thirties with Graves' ophthalmopathy. The V and J genes are TRBV6-1 and TRBJ2-2; the D call may be TRBD1 or TRBD2 (6 bases each). Here the CDR3 reads CASSQVSPGAGKDGELFF. The CDR3 nucleotides are TGTGCCAGCAGCCAGGTCTCTCCGGGGGCGGGAAAAGACGGGGAGCTGTTTTTT.